The present entry profiles one T cell receptor beta chain with its context. The target of this receptor is not known. No per-base quality is available; no much larger clone lies one base away. The immunoSEQ Assay, a bias-controlled multiplex PCR, was used to amplify TCRbeta CDR3 regions from genomic DNA. Regarding the original processing steps: Within the assay, amplification of reference gene primers was used to estimate how many nucleated cells each sample contained. To quantify the absolute abundance of each unique TCRbeta CDR3 rearrangement, sequence reads were collapsed and filtered. For each sample, productive Simpson clonality was calculated by taking the square root of Simpson's diversity index across productive rearrangements. In its TCRdb copy, this immuneACCESS table keeps in-frame sequences only and misses some clones. Where compared with another copy, unresolved V genes explain less than half of these, and the others have no known cause. Clone size and V and J calls were adopted from that table, with D and trimming inferred from the DNA. This sample gives about 140,000 clones in total; around 76% of them show up just once. Of the sample, around 13% is held by the ten largest clones.

Whole blood was collected in K2EDTA tubes by collaborating institutions according to the institutions' own protocols. Collaborator samples were shipped for TCRbeta analysis as frozen whole blood, isolated PBMCs, or DNA extracted from either sample type. V is cut back by 1 base and J by 2 bases, with 7 bases in the junction unmatched. The CDR3 holds 17 amino acids from the cysteine to the phenylalanine. The sequence is cut down to CDR3 DNA, 51 bases in frame from base 1. Reading the germline V gene (reference sequence) gives CDR1 LGHDT and CDR2 YNNKEL. This sample stems from a study of blood T cell repertoires in COVID-19 (dated by TCRdb to about 2020). The study in broad terms: Collaborator samples came from the United States, Italy and Spain and covered acute and convalescent phases of COVID-19. The material from the prospective study consisted of cDNA or gDNA derived from T cells, B-cell-depleted T cells, or PBMCs. The dataset comprised deeply sampled blood TCRbeta repertoires from subjects exposed to, actively infected with, or recovered from COVID-19. The repertoires were released in a freely available public database meant as a resource for research on the immune response to SARS-CoV-2. The samples were drawn from the first 160 participants of the ongoing ImmuneRACE study and from some 1,300 subjects provided by 6 global collaborators. Nearly every sample came with metadata listing a de-identified subject ID, COVID-19 status, age in years and sex. Where HLA class I and class II types were available, the types were taken from metadata supplied by the sample provider, not from assay-based typing.

Points the paper makes about the study in general: The quantity of clinical and demographic metadata differed by source and by participant and was supplied without curation.

The clonotype comes from a man at least 80 years old with acute or convalescent COVID-19. The sample consisted of peripheral blood. The sequence joins TRBV3-1 (or the pseudogene TRBV3-2) to TRBJ2-5; the central 10 bases match TRBD2. The CDR3 region reads CASSQAPLAGVQETQYF. The bases read TGTGCCAGCAGCCAAGCCCCTCTAGCGGGGGTTCAAGAGACCCAGTACTTC.